Here is one TCR beta chain with its context. Its antigen is unknown. Losses at the gene ends were 2 bases for V and 4 bases for J; bases not matched to a gene: 7. The germline CDR1 and CDR2 sequences are MGHRA and YSYEKL. CDR3 length equals 16 residues. The data were obtained in a study of cytomegalovirus exposure and HLA in healthy donors. Study-wide points: The majority of CMV-associated TCR beta chains were reported as apparently HLA-restricted in a later analysis.

The PCR ran on 60 Vbeta and 13 Jbeta primers. Sequencing was performed with immunoSEQ multiplex PCR; in TCRdb, only in-frame clones are kept and a portion is missing. The repertoire includes roughly 100,000 clones, around 67% of them detected once, and 3% to 4% sits in the top ten. The sample was PBMCs. The source is a woman in her 50s in good health and CMV-seronegative. This chain joins TRBV4-1 and TRBJ2-5; 10 bases agree with TRBD2. CDR3 coding DNA: TGCGCCAGCAGCCAACCTCTAGCGGGAGTTAGAGAGACCCAGTACTTC. This encodes CASSQPLAGVRETQYF.